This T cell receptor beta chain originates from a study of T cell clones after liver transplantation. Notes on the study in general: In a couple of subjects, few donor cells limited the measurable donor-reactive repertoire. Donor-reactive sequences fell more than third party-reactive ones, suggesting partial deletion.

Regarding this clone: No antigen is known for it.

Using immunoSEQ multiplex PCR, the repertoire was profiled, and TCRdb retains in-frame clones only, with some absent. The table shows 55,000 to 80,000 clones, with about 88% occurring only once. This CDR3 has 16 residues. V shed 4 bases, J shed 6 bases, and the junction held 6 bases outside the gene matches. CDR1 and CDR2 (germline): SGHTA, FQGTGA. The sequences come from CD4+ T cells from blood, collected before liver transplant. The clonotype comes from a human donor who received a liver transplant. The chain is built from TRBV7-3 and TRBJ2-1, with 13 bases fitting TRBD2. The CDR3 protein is CASSSTSGRAINEQFF. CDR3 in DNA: TGTGCCAGCAGCTCAACTAGCGGGAGGGCAATCAATGAGCAGTTCTTC.